This TCR beta chain was sequenced for a study of regulatory T cells. Amplification used 52 TRBV primers and 13 TRBJ primers. Clones were sequenced by immunoSEQ multiplex PCR, and TCRdb holds only the in-frame ones, with some missing. The profile shows around 15,000 clones, 75% to 85% of them singletons. Whole-study results and caveats: Skewed V and J usage and few unique V-J pairs marked patient repertoires, most in Tregs. Hydrophobic residues at CDR3 positions 6 and 7 were enriched in conventional CD4+ T cells of CD3G-deficient patients.

The V and J ends lost 1 base and 6 bases respectively, with 10 bases between them. This CDR3 has 14 amino acids. Germline V lookup: CDR1 SEHNR, CDR2 FQNEAQ (reference sequence). All CD3G-deficient patients showed autoimmunity, more severe in two. Patients, 2 to 39 years old, had expanded memory T-cell proportions. CD4+ cells were sorted into CD25-high CD127-low regulatory cells and CD25-low CD127-high conventional cells. Notes on this clone: Its antigen is not identified.

This receptor was identified in a person aged 30 to 39 with CD3G deficiency. The chain is built from TRBV7-9 and TRBJ2-4; tentatively, D is TRBD2 (5 bases). Specimen: conventional CD4+ T cells sorted from blood. CDR3 DNA sequence: TGTGCCAGCAGCTTAGGAGCGGTGGGAAACATTCAGTACTTC. Translating gives CASSLGAVGNIQYF.